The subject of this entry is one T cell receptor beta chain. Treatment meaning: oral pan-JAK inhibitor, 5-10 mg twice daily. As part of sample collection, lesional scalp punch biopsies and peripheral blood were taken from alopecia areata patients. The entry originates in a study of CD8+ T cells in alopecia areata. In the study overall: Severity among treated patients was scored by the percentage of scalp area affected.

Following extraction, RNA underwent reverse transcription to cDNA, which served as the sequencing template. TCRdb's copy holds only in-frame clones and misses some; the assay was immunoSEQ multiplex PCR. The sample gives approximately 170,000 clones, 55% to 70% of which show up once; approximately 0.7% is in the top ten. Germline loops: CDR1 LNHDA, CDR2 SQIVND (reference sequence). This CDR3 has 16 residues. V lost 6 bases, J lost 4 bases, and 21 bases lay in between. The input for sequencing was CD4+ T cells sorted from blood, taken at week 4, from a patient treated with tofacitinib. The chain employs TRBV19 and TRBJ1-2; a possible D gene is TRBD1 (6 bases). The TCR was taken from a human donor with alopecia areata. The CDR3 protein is CASRSGQLNNVYGYTF. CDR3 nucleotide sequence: TGTGCCAGTAGGAGCGGACAGCTAAATAATGTCTATGGCTACACCTTC.